The 13 T cell receptor beta chains listed next were all sequenced from one sample in a study of blood T cell repertoires in COVID-19. Clones were read by immunoSEQ multiplex PCR, and TCRdb kept only the in-frame ones, dropping some. The table has around 60,000 clones, roughly four fifths seen once. Input material: peripheral blood. Receptors were obtained from a woman of 80 years or more with acute or convalescent COVID-19.

The V and J genes are TRBV18 and TRBJ2-2; unclear D gene. V was trimmed by 2 bases and J by 4 bases, leaving 17 bases between them. CDR1 is KGHSH and CDR2 is LQKENI in the germline V gene. The CDR3 loop spans 17 amino acids. The DNA of the CDR3 is TGTGCCAGCTCACCAACTGACCGGGTCCGCACCACCGGGGAGCTGTTTTTT. Translation gives CASSPTDRVRTTGELFF.

The chain carries TRBV7-8 and TRBJ1-2; TRBD1 matches at 9 bases. CDR1 and CDR2 (germline): SGHVS, FQNEAQ. This CDR3 has 14 residues. Losses at the gene ends were 1 base for V and 13 bases for J; bases not matched to a gene: 10. CDR3 sequence: CASSLVGGQGPPTF. The CDR3 region has the DNA TGTGCCAGCAGCTTAGTAGGGGGACAGGGCCCCCCCACCTTC.

The chain combines TRBV14 with TRBJ2-7; 9 positions agree with TRBD1. The CDR3 is 15 amino acids. The J segment lost 1 base and the V segment lost 4 bases, leaving 5 bases of the junction unmatched. From germline, CDR1 is SGHDN and CDR2 FVKESK. CDR3 sequence reads: CASSRPGTGSYEQYF. The CDR3 coding sequence is TGTGCCAGCAGCCGACCCGGGACAGGGTCCTACGAGCAGTACTTC.

V gene TRBV6-2 or TRBV6-3 combines with J gene TRBJ1-2, with a weak D call TRBD1 (6 bases). Trimming removed 0 bases from V and 4 bases from J, with 18 bases in between. The CDR3 is 17 residues long. Germline CDR1 reads MNHEY; CDR2 reads SVGEGT. CDR3 residues: CASSYSLRGKMSYGYTF. The CDR3 bases are TGTGCCAGCAGTTACTCCCTCAGGGGTAAAATGAGCTATGGCTACACCTTC.

CDR3 in amino acids: CASSPTGQGGQPQHF. The CDR3 DNA is TGTGCCAGCTCCCCAACGGGACAGGGTGGACAGCCCCAGCATTTT. This chain joins TRBV18 and TRBJ1-5; 9 bases map to TRBD1. Losses at the gene ends were 6 bases for V and 7 bases for J; bases not matched to a gene: 10. CDR1 is KGHSH and CDR2 is LQKENI in the germline V gene. This CDR3 region has 15 residues.

The gene calls are TRBV5-1 and TRBJ2-7; D gene uncertain. V lost 0 bases and J 3 bases, leaving 7 bases between the germline ends. Germline V lookup: CDR1 SGHRS, CDR2 YFSETQ. This CDR3 is built from 13 residues. CDR3 in amino acids: CASSLVPDYEQYF. The CDR3 DNA reads TGCGCCAGCAGCTTGGTGCCAGACTACGAGCAGTACTTC. Full variable domain (outside the CDR3, taken from reference TRBV5-1 and TRBJ2-7): KAGVTQTPRYLIKTRGQQVTLSCSPISGHRSVSWYQQTPGQGLQFLFEYFSETQRNKGNFPGRFSGRQFSNSRSEMNVSTLELGDSALYLCASSLVPDYEQYFGPGTRLTVT.

This CDR3 reads CASSPRLAGSSGANVLTF. DNA for the CDR3: TGTGCCAGCAGCCCCCGCCTAGCGGGATCCTCTGGGGCCAACGTCCTGACTTTC. This chain joins TRBV7-8 and TRBJ2-6; 9 bases map to TRBD2. The germline CDR1 and CDR2 sequences are SGHVS and FQNEAQ. This CDR3 spans 18 amino acids. Germline trimming cut 5 bases from V and 0 bases from J; bases unmatched to any gene: 8.

This sequence joins TRBV27 and TRBJ2-3; 8 bases are shared with TRBD2. The CDR3 has 17 amino acids. In germline, CDR1 is MNHEY, CDR2 SMNVEV (reference sequence). V shed 3 bases and J 0 bases; nucleotides not matched to a gene: 8. CDR3 coding DNA: TGTGCCAGCAGTTTCTCCCTACTAGCGGCTAGCACAGATACGCAGTATTTT. Amino acid sequence: CASSFSLLAASTDTQYF.

This clone has just a few counts. V is TRBV7-9 and J is TRBJ1-4; possibly TRBD1 for D (6 bases). The ends were cut back, 3 bases at V and 4 bases at J, with 9 bases in the middle. The CDR3 is made up of 14 amino acids. Germline V gives CDR1 SEHNR, CDR2 FQNEAQ (reference sequence). This CDR3 reads CASSFRGGNEKLFF. CDR3 nucleotides: TGTGCCAGCAGCTTCAGAGGGGGTAATGAAAAACTGTTTTTT.

The chain carries TRBV5-4 and TRBJ2-1, with unresolved D. Germline V gene data show CDR1 as SGHNT and CDR2 as YYREEE (reference sequence). The CDR3 runs 13 residues. Trimming stripped 0 bases from V and 8 bases from J, with 9 bases between. The CDR3 region is CASSLGGLDEQFF. CDR3 DNA sequence: TGTGCCAGCAGCTTGGGAGGTCTGGATGAGCAGTTCTTC.

J is TRBJ1-5 and V is TRBV6-4; D might be TRBD1 (5 bases). This CDR3 comprises 15 residues. V lost 4 bases and J lost 8, with 18 bases in between. Germline CDR1 MRHNA, CDR2 SNTAGT. DNA of the CDR3: TGTGCCAGCAGTGGCGGGACGGCGGGTGGTGAGCCCCAGCATTTT. Amino acid sequence: CASSGGTAGGEPQHF.

V is TRBV7-2 and J is TRBJ2-5; TRBD2 aligns across 7 bases. Germline V gene sequence: CDR1 SGHTA, CDR2 FQGNSA. The CDR3 loop spans 16 amino acids. Trimming at V came to 1 base and at J to 0 bases, leaving 5 bases not matched to a gene. CDR3 in amino acids: CASSLGWGGYQETQYF. As DNA, the CDR3 is TGTGCCAGCAGCTTAGGGTGGGGGGGGTACCAAGAGACCCAGTACTTC.

This chain connects TRBV7-2 to TRBJ2-5; 7 bases match TRBD2. The germline CDR1 and CDR2 sequences are SGHTA and FQGNSA. V shed 3 bases and J 1 base; nucleotides not matched to a gene: 5. The CDR3 length is 15 residues. The CDR3 loop is CASSFILAPQETQYF. The CDR3 DNA reads as TGTGCCAGCAGCTTTATACTAGCGCCCCAAGAGACCCAGTACTTC. The full variable domain, rest sourced from reference TRBV7-2 and TRBJ2-5, is GAGVSQSPSNKVTEKGKDVELRCDPISGHTALYWYRQSLGQGLEFLIYFQGNSAPDKSGLPSDRFSAERTGGSVSTLTIQRTQQEDSAVYLCASSFILAPQETQYFGPGTRLLVL.